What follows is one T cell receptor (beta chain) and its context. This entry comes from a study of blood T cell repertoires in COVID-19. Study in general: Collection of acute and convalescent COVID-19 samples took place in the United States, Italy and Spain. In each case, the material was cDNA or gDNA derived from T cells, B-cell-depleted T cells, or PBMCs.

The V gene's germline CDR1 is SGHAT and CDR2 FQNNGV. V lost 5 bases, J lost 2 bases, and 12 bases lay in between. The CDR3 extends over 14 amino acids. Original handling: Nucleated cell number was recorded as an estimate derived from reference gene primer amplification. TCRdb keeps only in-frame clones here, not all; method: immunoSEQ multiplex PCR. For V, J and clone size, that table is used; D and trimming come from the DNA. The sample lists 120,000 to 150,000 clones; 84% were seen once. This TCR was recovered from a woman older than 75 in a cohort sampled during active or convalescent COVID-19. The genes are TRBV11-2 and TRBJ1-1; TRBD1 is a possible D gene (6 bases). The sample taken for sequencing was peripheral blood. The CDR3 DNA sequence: TGTGCCAGCAGCCTCTGGACAGTTAACACTGAAGCTTTCTTT. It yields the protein CASSLWTVNTEAFF.